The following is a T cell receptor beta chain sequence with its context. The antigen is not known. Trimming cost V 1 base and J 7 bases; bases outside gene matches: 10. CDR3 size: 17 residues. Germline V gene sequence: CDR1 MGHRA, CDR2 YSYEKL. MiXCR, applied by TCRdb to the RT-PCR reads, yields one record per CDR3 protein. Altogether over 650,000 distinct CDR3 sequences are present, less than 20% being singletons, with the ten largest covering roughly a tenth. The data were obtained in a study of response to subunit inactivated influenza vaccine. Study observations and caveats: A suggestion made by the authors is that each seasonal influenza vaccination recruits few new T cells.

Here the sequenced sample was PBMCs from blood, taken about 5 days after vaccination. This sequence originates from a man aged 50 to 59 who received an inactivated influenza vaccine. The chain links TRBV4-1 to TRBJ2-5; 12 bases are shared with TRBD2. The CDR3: CASSQAPLAGGRRTQYF. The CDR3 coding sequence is TGCGCCAGCAGCCAAGCGCCACTAGCGGGGGGCCGACGGACCCAGTACTTC.